The sequence of this TCR beta chain was determined in a study of TIL therapy for anti-PD-1-resistant metastatic lung cancer. Study-level points and caveats: Many TIL product clones were absent from baseline tumor, suggesting clonal contraction.

This was the immunoSEQ v3 assay. Each library reached some 2 million read pairs, or about 5-6.5 million at deep level. TCRdb's copy holds only in-frame clones and misses some; the assay was immunoSEQ multiplex PCR. The table has 5,000 to 6,500 clones, roughly 70% seen once; the top ten hold around 6%. The sample's time point: pre-treatment sample, taken before nivolumab and TIL therapy. Most excised metastases sampled were pleural nodules or supraclavicular lymph nodes. Enrollment ran from late 2017 to early 2020. Concerning this clone: Its specificity is not known.

The CDR3 has 13 amino acids. V was trimmed by 3 bases and J by 4 bases, leaving 8 bases between them. CDR1 and CDR2 (germline): LGHDT, YNNKEL (reference sequence). The chain is built from TRBV3-1 (or the pseudogene TRBV3-2) and TRBJ2-3; no clear D gene. This clonotype was sampled from a person aged 25 to 79 with non-small cell lung cancer. Sequencing used tumor tissue, obtained at baseline. DNA of the CDR3: TGTGCCAGCAGCCAGAGCACTGCAGATACGCAGTATTTT. This gives the protein CASSQSTADTQYF.